The 16 T cell receptor beta chains below come from one sample, sequenced in a study of blood T cell repertoires in COVID-19. Using immunoSEQ multiplex PCR, the repertoire was profiled, and TCRdb retains in-frame clones only, with some absent. There are under 300,000 clones in the sample; about 90% occur only once, and about 6% lies in the top ten. The source material was PBMCs or T cells enriched from blood (not recorded which). These receptors were taken from a woman aged 25 to 45 with acute COVID-19.

The rearrangement uses TRBV29-1 and TRBJ2-7; TRBD1 aligns across 7 bases. Per germline, CDR1 SQVTM and CDR2 ANQGSEA. This CDR3 comprises 17 residues. With V trimmed by 0 bases and J by 0 bases, 11 bases remained unmatched. CDR3 amino acids: CSVEDPNVRTGSYEQYF. In nucleotides, the CDR3 is TGCAGCGTTGAAGATCCTAACGTTCGGACAGGCTCCTACGAGCAGTACTTC.

The chain employs TRBV7-9 and TRBJ2-2; 14 bases are a match to TRBD2. J gave up 4 bases and V 8 bases, and 3 bases lay outside the gene matches. There are 15 residues in the CDR3. Germline-derived CDR1 and CDR2 are SEHNR and FQNEAQ (reference sequence). CDR3 region: CASSGLAGVTGELFF. The DNA of the CDR3 is TGTGCCAGCTCGGGACTAGCGGGAGTCACCGGGGAGCTGTTTTTT.

J is TRBJ2-1 and V is TRBV9; 7 positions match TRBD2. The CDR3 is 16 residues long. Germline V gives CDR1 SGDLS, CDR2 YYNGEE. J gave up 2 bases and V 4 bases, and 9 bases lay outside the gene matches. CDR3 protein: CASSPYLAAPYNEQFF. The CDR3 bases are TGTGCCAGCAGCCCTTACCTAGCGGCCCCCTACAATGAGCAGTTCTTC.

The chain uses TRBV10-2 and TRBJ2-2, with D uncertain. Germline CDR1 WSHSY, CDR2 SAAADI. There are 15 residues in the CDR3. The ends were cut back, 3 bases at V and 7 bases at J, with 15 bases in the middle. In DNA form, the CDR3 reads TGCGCCAGCAGTGATGGGCGCCTTTTGAGCGGGGAGCTGTTTTTT. Its translation: CASSDGRLLSGELFF.

In DNA form, the CDR3 reads TGTGCCAGTAGTCCAAGGGACCCACAGGGGCAGTTCTTC. Translating gives CASSPRDPQGQFF. This rearrangement joins TRBV19 to TRBJ2-1, with a weak D call TRBD1 (6 bases). CDR1 is LNHDA and CDR2 is SQIVND in the germline V gene (reference sequence). The CDR3 covers 13 residues. The V end lost 5 bases, the J end lost 12 bases, and 17 bases lay between the germline ends.

The rearrangement uses TRBV28 and TRBJ1-1; 9 nucleotides match TRBD1. Trimming cost V 6 bases and J 14 bases; bases outside gene matches: 10. The germline gives CDR1 MDHEN, CDR2 SYDVKM. This CDR3 spans 12 amino acids. The CDR3 sequence is CASSSGQGKLFF. DNA of the CDR3: TGTGCCAGCAGCTCAGGACAGGGGAAGTTATTCTTT.

The chain joins TRBV6-2 or TRBV6-3 to TRBJ2-7; the D is unclear. CDR1 and CDR2 (germline): MNHEY, SVGEGT. The CDR3 is 15 residues long. With 0 bases removed from V and 0 bases from J, the gap between germline ends came to 9 bases. The CDR3 coding sequence is TGTGCCAGCAGTTACTCTCGCGGCAGCTCCTACGAGCAGTACTTC. This sequence encodes CASSYSRGSSYEQYF.

The chain carries TRBV7-6 and TRBJ2-2; 11 positions agree with TRBD2. The CDR3 is 17 amino acids. V lost 4 bases and J lost 4; bases outside the gene matches: 8. Germline CDR1 is SGHVS and CDR2 is FNYEAQ. The CDR3 spells CASSYNLAGGTTGELFF. The CDR3, as DNA: TGTGCCAGCAGCTACAATCTAGCGGGAGGTACCACCGGGGAGCTGTTTTTT.

The V and J genes are TRBV6-4 and TRBJ1-5; 7 nucleotides agree with TRBD1. The trim removed 8 bases at V and 5 bases at J, leaving 6 bases unmatched. CDR3 length: 13 amino acids. From germline, CDR1 is MRHNA and CDR2 SNTAGT. This CDR3 is CASPTGLDQPQHF. CDR3 DNA: TGTGCCAGCCCGACAGGGCTCGATCAGCCCCAGCATTTT.

The J gene is TRBJ1-2, the V gene TRBV10-3; D is unresolved. V was shortened by 8 bases and J by 8 bases, with 12 bases between the two germline ends. Germline values: CDR1 ENHRY, CDR2 SYGVKD. The CDR3 loop spans 11 amino acids. Written as DNA, the CDR3 is TGTGCCATCCCTGCCGTAAGCGGCTACACCTTC. This gives the protein CAIPAVSGYTF.

The chain joins TRBV6-2 or TRBV6-3 to TRBJ2-1; the D gene is possibly TRBD2 (6 bases). This CDR3 region has 12 residues. The germline CDR1 and CDR2 sequences are MNHEY and SVGEGT. Deletions cut 4 bases from V and 12 bases from J, with 13 bases between. The CDR3 here is CASSSLPGGQFF. CDR3 nucleotide sequence: TGTGCCAGCAGTTCCCTGCCCGGGGGGCAGTTCTTC.

V usage is TRBV4-1 and J usage is TRBJ1-1; D perhaps matches TRBD1 (6 bases). CDR1 MGHRA and CDR2 YSYEKL come from the germline V gene. V lost 1 base to trimming and J lost 2 bases, with 11 bases between them. The CDR3 is 15 amino acids. CDR3 sequence reads: CASSQASGANTEAFF. The CDR3 DNA is TGCGCCAGCAGCCAAGCATCAGGGGCAAACACTGAAGCTTTCTTT.

On this clone itself: Other DNA sequences in the same sample also yield this CDR3. CDR3 region: CASTPGNYGYTF. In nucleotides, the CDR3 is TGTGCCAGCACCCCGGGTAACTATGGCTACACCTTC. The V call is TRBV28, the J call TRBJ1-2; D ambiguous. The V end lost 7 bases, the J end lost 1 base, and 7 bases lay between the germline ends. The CDR3 runs to 12 residues. CDR1 and CDR2 from the germline V gene are MDHEN and SYDVKM.

The V call is TRBV2, the J call TRBJ2-1, with TRBD2 matching 9 bases. The CDR3 is 15 residues long. Germline lookup yields CDR1 SNHLY and CDR2 FYNNEI. With V trimmed by 6 bases and J by 8 bases, 11 bases remained unmatched. The CDR3 sequence is CASRQAGGTSHEQFF. The CDR3 nucleotides are TGTGCCAGCAGGCAAGCGGGAGGTACGTCCCATGAGCAGTTCTTC.

The chain joins TRBV7-6 to TRBJ2-2; 8 nucleotides align to TRBD1. V shed 4 bases, J shed 2 bases, and the junction held 9 bases outside the gene matches. Germline-derived CDR1 and CDR2 are SGHVS and FNYEAQ. The CDR3 runs 17 residues. This CDR3 is CASSSPRRGLNTGELFF. Written as DNA, the CDR3 is TGTGCCAGCAGCTCCCCGCGCAGGGGGCTTAACACCGGGGAGCTGTTTTTT.

This chain joins TRBV4-3 and TRBJ2-2, with TRBD2 matching over 11 bases. V gave up 1 base and J gave up 5 bases; unmatched junction bases: 3. Germline CDR1 and CDR2: LGHNA and YSLEER. The CDR3 totals 16 residues. For the CDR3, the DNA is TGCGCCAGCAGCCAAGCTTCTAGCGGGAGGACCGGGGAGCTGTTTTTT. It translates to CASSQASSGRTGELFF.